These 30 T cell receptor beta chains were sequenced from one sample in a study of T cells in Graves' hyperthyroidism and ophthalmopathy. The CDR3 regions of TCR beta were amplified from RNA transcripts. The HTBI primer set was used in a first-round RT-PCR of the TCR CDR3. Each CDR3 protein gets one entry after TCRdb re-called the multiplex PCR reads with MiXCR. The sample includes hundreds of thousands of distinct CDR3 sequences, about 14% of them seen just once. The specimen sequenced was blood. These receptors were obtained from a woman aged 45-65 years with Graves' ophthalmopathy.

The chain uses TRBV5-5 and TRBJ2-3, with D possibly being TRBD1 or TRBD2 (5 bases each). Germline assignment: CDR1 SGHKS and CDR2 YYEKEE (reference sequence). The CDR3 covers 15 residues. V lost 1 base and J 2 bases, leaving 11 bases between the germline ends. CDR3 nucleotide sequence: TGTGCCAGCAGCTTGTATGGGGGAGTCACAGATACGCAGTATTTT. Translated: CASSLYGGVTDTQYF.

The sample holds many counts of this clonotype. The rearrangement links TRBV2 to TRBJ2-3; 10 bases fit TRBD1. V was clipped by 7 bases and J by 4 bases; unmatched bases: 5. There are 14 residues in the CDR3. CDR1 SNHLY and CDR2 FYNNEI come from the germline V gene. The CDR3 nucleotides read TGTGCCAGCAATCGGGACAGGGGAGCAGATACGCAGTATTTT. Protein sequence: CASNRDRGADTQYF.

This clonotype was seen more than once but under ten times. The chain carries TRBV7-9 and TRBJ2-7, with 7 bases matching TRBD1. V lost 0 bases to trimming and J lost 1 base; unmatched junction nucleotides: 3. The V gene's germline CDR1 is SEHNR and CDR2 FQNEAQ (reference sequence). The CDR3 spans 15 residues. The CDR3 protein is CASSLADRASYEQYF. The CDR3 nucleotides read TGTGCCAGCAGCTTAGCCGACAGGGCTTCCTACGAGCAGTACTTC.

This chain connects TRBV5-1 to TRBJ2-1; the match to TRBD2 covers 11 bases. In germline, CDR1 is SGHRS, CDR2 YFSETQ. This CDR3 has 16 residues. V gave up 2 bases and J gave up 10 bases; unmatched junction bases: 11. The DNA of the CDR3 is TGCGCCAGCAGCTTTCCGGACGGACTAGCGGGTAGGGAGCAGTTCTTC. Amino acids: CASSFPDGLAGREQFF.

The table lists this clonotype with a few counts. The chain is built from TRBV6-2 or TRBV6-3 and TRBJ1-3, with 7 bases that match TRBD1. The germline gives CDR1 MNHEY, CDR2 SVGEGT. With V trimmed by 2 bases and J by 0 bases, 10 bases remained unmatched. This CDR3 region has 18 residues. The CDR3 DNA follows: TGTGCCAGCAGTTACACCCGGGACAGCGAAAACTCTGGAAACACCATATATTTT. Translation: CASSYTRDSENSGNTIYF.

This clonotype showed up many times. The chain has TRBV12-3 or TRBV12-4 and TRBJ2-1; unclear D gene. The CDR3 extends over 15 amino acids. V was clipped by 8 bases and J by 1 base, with 15 bases between them. The CDR3, as DNA: TGTGCCAGCGATAGGTGGGGTAGGTCCTACAATGAGCAGTTCTTC. Translation: CASDRWGRSYNEQFF.

In this sample, this clonotype turned up many times. The rearrangement joins TRBV6-1 to TRBJ2-3; 9 nucleotides line up with TRBD2. The V gene end was trimmed by 5 bases and the J gene end by 2 bases; junction bases not matched to a gene: 11. Looked up from germline, CDR1 is MNHNS and CDR2 is SASEGT. The CDR3 sequence is 17 residues long. CDR3: CASSPPRASGNTDTQYF. In nucleotides, the CDR3 is TGTGCCAGCAGTCCCCCCCGAGCTAGCGGGAACACAGATACGCAGTATTTT.

This clonotype was seen many times. V usage is TRBV6-1 and J usage is TRBJ1-1; weak D call: TRBD1 (5 bases). Germline V gene sequence: CDR1 MNHNS, CDR2 SASEGT. CDR3 length: 14 residues. Deletions cut 6 bases from V and 3 bases from J, with 14 bases between. The CDR3 protein is CASRRRGEDTEAFF. CDR3 DNA: TGTGCCAGCAGAAGAAGGGGCGAGGACACTGAAGCTTTCTTT.

This clonotype has a handful of counts. V usage is TRBV9 and J usage is TRBJ2-2, with 7 bases fitting TRBD2. The CDR3 totals 14 residues. Trimming removed 5 bases from V and 0 bases from J; junction bases left unmatched: 1. The germline V gene has CDR1 SGDLS and CDR2 YYNGEE. This CDR3 reads CASRGLTNTGELFF. The CDR3 nucleotides are TGTGCCAGCAGGGGACTAACGAACACCGGGGAGCTGTTTTTT.

This clonotype has ten or more counts. V gene TRBV29-1 combines with J gene TRBJ1-2, with 8 positions matching TRBD1. After removal of 6 bases from V and 7 bases from J, the junction contained 7 bases not matched to a gene. CDR1 is SQVTM, CDR2 ANQGSEA, per germline. The CDR3 totals 12 residues. The CDR3 DNA reads as TGCAGCGTCCCCCAGGGGGCTATTGGCTACACCTTC. Protein product: CSVPQGAIGYTF.

This clonotype was counted between two and nine times. The genes are TRBV27 and TRBJ2-1; 7 bases fit TRBD1. The CDR3 runs to 16 residues. Germline trimming cut 6 bases from V and 10 bases from J; bases unmatched to any gene: 18. Germline CDR1 is MNHEY and CDR2 is SMNVEV (reference sequence). The CDR3 DNA reads as TGTGCCAGCAGGAGAATATCCGGGACAGTAGCCTCCGAGCAGTTCTTC. It translates to CASRRISGTVASEQFF.

This clonotype occurred many times. This sequence joins TRBV28 and TRBJ1-1, with D possibly matching TRBD1 (5 bases). V shed 6 bases and J shed 5 bases, with 13 bases lying between them. Germline CDR1 is MDHEN and CDR2 is SYDVKM. The CDR3 length is 13 residues. The CDR3 DNA reads TGTGCCAGCAGCTTGCGGGGGAGGACTGAAGCTTTCTTT. Its protein is CASSLRGRTEAFF.

This clonotype was seen at least ten times. J is TRBJ1-2 and V is TRBV2; 10 positions agree with TRBD1. Germline assignment: CDR1 SNHLY and CDR2 FYNNEI. Trimming took 6 bases from V and 1 from J; bases not matched to a gene: 17. This CDR3 spans 19 amino acids. For the CDR3, the DNA is TGTGCCAGCAGCTCCTCATTTTCGGGACAGGGGCAGTTTAACTATGGCTACACCTTC. Encoded protein: CASSSSFSGQGQFNYGYTF.

This clonotype has ten or more counts. The rearrangement joins TRBV3-1 to TRBJ2-7, with D possibly matching TRBD1 (6 bases). Germline-derived CDR1 and CDR2 are LGHDT and YNNKEL (reference sequence). V was cut by 3 bases and J by 2 bases, with 14 bases left in between. The CDR3 spans 15 residues. The CDR3 here is CASSHAATGTYEQYF. CDR3 nucleotides: TGTGCCAGCAGCCACGCTGCGACAGGCACCTACGAGCAGTACTTC.

This clonotype showed up just a few times. At one end the junction does not follow the germline gene, possibly because of a read error. The J gene is TRBJ1-5, the V gene TRBV5-5; perhaps TRBD1 as D (6 bases). Looked up from germline, CDR1 is SGHKS and CDR2 is YYEKEE (reference sequence). The CDR3 length is 14 residues. The CDR3 is CAGSFRGSNQPQHF. The CDR3 DNA reads TGTGCCGGCAGCTTCAGGGGTAGCAATCAGCCCCAGCATTTT.

This clonotype has just a few counts. The chain couples TRBV9 to TRBJ2-1; TRBD2 is a possible D gene (6 bases). The CDR3 is 14 amino acids. Germline V gene lookup returns CDR1 SGDLS and CDR2 YYNGEE. With 3 bases removed from V and 3 bases from J, the gap between germline ends came to 10 bases. The CDR3 loop is CASSGGGNYNEQFF. The CDR3 coding sequence is TGTGCCAGCAGCGGCGGCGGGAACTACAATGAGCAGTTCTTC.

The genes are TRBV12-5 and TRBJ1-1; D might be TRBD1 (5 bases). CDR1 and CDR2 from the germline V gene are LGHNT and FRNRAP. The CDR3 runs to 18 residues. The ends were cut back, 3 bases at V and 3 bases at J, with 23 bases in the middle. CDR3 nucleotide sequence: TGTGCTAGTGGTTTCATTGCGGGGCACCTTCGTGCGGACACTGAAGCTTTCTTT. This translates into CASGFIAGHLRADTEAFF.

The chain is built from TRBV5-1 and TRBJ2-5; 8 nucleotides match TRBD1. Losses at the gene ends were 4 bases for V and 2 bases for J; bases not matched to a gene: 1. The CDR3 runs to 13 residues. Germline CDR1 SGHRS, CDR2 YFSETQ. The CDR3 is CASSGTGQETQYF. In DNA form, the CDR3 reads TGCGCCAGCAGCGGGACAGGACAAGAGACCCAGTACTTC.

The table lists this clonotype with many counts. The rearrangement uses TRBV11-3 and TRBJ2-7; no definite D call. The CDR3 runs to 17 residues. Trimming cost V 3 bases and J 0 bases, with 18 bases left between them. CDR1 is SGHNT, CDR2 YENEEA, per germline. In DNA, the CDR3 is TGTGCCAGCAGCTTGAGCAAGGACCCCACTGGCTCCTACGAGCAGTACTTC. Protein sequence: CASSLSKDPTGSYEQYF.

This clonotype appeared many times. The DNA of the CDR3 is TGTGCCAGCAGTGAAGCCCCAGGGGGATTTTTTAATGAGCAGTTCTTC. It codes for CASSEAPGGFFNEQFF. The J gene is TRBJ2-1, the V gene TRBV6-1; 7 bases fit TRBD1. The CDR3 contains 16 residues. Germline CDR1 MNHNS, CDR2 SASEGT. Unmatched junction bases numbered 9, after V lost 0 bases and J lost 7 bases.

This clonotype has a handful of counts. The chain joins TRBV7-2 to TRBJ2-5, with 8 bases aligning to TRBD1. With 4 bases clipped from V and 1 base from J, the junction kept 2 bases outside the gene matches. The CDR3 contains 14 residues. Germline V gene data show CDR1 as SGHTA and CDR2 as FQGNSA. The CDR3 spells CASSSTGAQETQYF. CDR3 nucleotides: TGTGCCAGCAGCTCGACAGGGGCCCAAGAGACCCAGTACTTC. The full variable domain, with the rest looked up from reference TRBV7-2 and TRBJ2-5, is GAGVSQSPSNKVTEKGKDVELRCDPISGHTALYWYRQSLGQGLEFLIYFQGNSAPDKSGLPSDRFSAERTGGSVSTLTIQRTQQEDSAVYLCASSSTGAQETQYFGPGTRLLVL.

The genes are TRBV7-2 and TRBJ2-3, with TRBD1 matching 9 bases. Germline V gene data show CDR1 as SGHTA and CDR2 as FQGNSA. V lost 5 bases and J lost 1; bases outside the gene matches: 4. The CDR3 runs 15 residues. CDR3 protein: CASSVDRGGTDTQYF. The CDR3 DNA sequence: TGTGCCAGCAGCGTGGACAGGGGAGGCACAGATACGCAGTATTTT. The variable domain in full, completed from reference TRBV7-2 and TRBJ2-3, reads GAGVSQSPSNKVTEKGKDVELRCDPISGHTALYWYRQSLGQGLEFLIYFQGNSAPDKSGLPSDRFSAERTGGSVSTLTIQRTQQEDSAVYLCASSVDRGGTDTQYFGPGTRLTVL.

The chain employs TRBV20-1 and TRBJ1-2, with 8 bases aligning to TRBD1. CDR3 length equals 12 residues. Per the germline V gene, CDR1 is DFQATT and CDR2 is SNEGSKA (reference sequence). Trimming removed 5 bases from V and 6 bases from J; junction bases left unmatched: 5. This CDR3 reads CSAPTGADGYTF. In DNA, the CDR3 is TGCAGTGCTCCGACAGGGGCGGATGGCTACACCTTC.

The chain is built from TRBV12-3 or TRBV12-4 and TRBJ2-4; 7 bases map to TRBD2. The V segment lost 6 bases and the J segment 4 bases; nucleotides outside the gene matches: 9. The CDR3 loop spans 15 amino acids. CDR3 DNA: TGTGCCAGCAGCTCCCATCTAGCGGATAAAAACATTCAGTACTTC. Encoded protein: CASSSHLADKNIQYF.

In DNA form, the CDR3 reads TGCGCCAGCACAAAGTTGACAGCTTCCTCTGGGGCCAACGTCCTGACTTTC. Translating it yields CASTKLTASSGANVLTF. This sequence joins TRBV5-1 and TRBJ2-6; D might be TRBD1 (5 bases). The CDR3 runs to 17 residues. V lost 6 bases to trimming and J lost 0 bases, with 16 bases between them. Germline loops: CDR1 SGHRS, CDR2 YFSETQ.

This clonotype was counted many times. V and J are TRBV12-3 or TRBV12-4 and TRBJ2-7; 8 nucleotides line up with TRBD2. J was trimmed by 6 bases and V by 6 bases; bases with no gene match: 7. This CDR3 comprises 13 residues. As DNA, the CDR3 is TGTGCCAGCAGACTTAGCGGGATTGTCGAGCAGTACTTC. It yields the protein CASRLSGIVEQYF.

This clonotype was counted at least ten times. CDR3 sequence reads: CASSTTPNTGELFF. The CDR3 nucleotides read TGTGCCAGCAGCACTACCCCTAACACCGGGGAGCTGTTTTTT. V gene TRBV7-3 combines with J gene TRBJ2-2, with no clear D. The CDR3 totals 14 residues. Germline values: CDR1 SGHTA, CDR2 FQGTGA. V lost 5 bases and J lost 2, with 9 bases in between.

The chain recombines TRBV30 with TRBJ1-5; D gene ambiguous. The CDR3 runs to 12 residues. Germline V gene data show CDR1 as GTSNPN and CDR2 as SVGIG (reference sequence). Trimming removed 2 bases at V and 7 bases at J, with 9 bases between. CDR3 nucleotide sequence: TGTGCCTGGAGTAACTTTGGCCAGCCCCAGCATTTT. This encodes CAWSNFGQPQHF.

About this clonotype itself: A much more abundant neighbour one base away suggests this may be a read error. The chain employs TRBV12-3 or TRBV12-4 and TRBJ2-7; the match to TRBD2 covers 12 bases. CDR3 size: 16 residues. The J segment lost 5 bases and the V segment lost 6 bases, leaving 11 bases of the junction unmatched. The CDR3 DNA reads as TGTGCCAGCAGCGCTCGATCTAGCGGGAGGGCCCACGAGCAGTACTTC. This codes for CASSARSSGRAHEQYF.

The CDR3: CSVLQGTNQPQHF. The CDR3 DNA is TGCAGCGTCTTACAGGGGACGAATCAGCCCCAGCATTTT. The rearrangement joins TRBV29-1 to TRBJ1-5; 7 positions agree with TRBD1. The trim removed 6 bases at V and 4 bases at J, leaving 6 bases unmatched. Germline values: CDR1 SQVTM, CDR2 ANQGSEA. The CDR3 contains 13 residues.